Following are 30 T cell receptor beta chains from one sample sequenced in a study of blood T cells in healthy people across ages. PCR was performed a second time for roughly 7 to 12 cycles using a sample-barcoded 5' primer and a J-beta primer mix. A single record per CDR3 protein comes from TCRdb applying MiXCR to the 5' RACE reads. The sample shows some 700,000 distinct CDR3 sequences, approximately 39% of them seen only once. Sequences were obtained from blood. Every receptor here comes from a woman aged 55-69 years in good health.

V is TRBV9 and J is TRBJ2-3; the D is unclear. Germline V lookup: CDR1 SGDLS, CDR2 YYNGEE. V lost 4 bases and J 1 base, leaving 10 bases between the germline ends. CDR3 length: 14 residues. CDR3 sequence: CASSPRHGTDTQYF. The CDR3 coding sequence is TGTGCCAGCAGCCCACGACACGGCACAGATACGCAGTATTTT.

A few counts support this clonotype. The chain employs TRBV7-8 and TRBJ2-7; 10 positions agree with TRBD2. Losses at the gene ends were 1 base for V and 0 bases for J; bases not matched to a gene: 15. CDR1 and CDR2 from the germline V gene are SGHVS and FQNEAQ. This CDR3 has 20 amino acids. The CDR3 nucleotides are TGTGCCAGCAGCTTAGGGTTGCCTAGCGGGGGAACCCGAAGCTCCTACGAGCAGTACTTC. Translating gives CASSLGLPSGGTRSSYEQYF. The whole variable domain, remainder taken from reference TRBV7-8 and TRBJ2-7, is GAGVSQSPRYKVAKRGQDVALRCDPISGHVSLFWYQQALGQGPEFLTYFQNEAQLDKSGLPSDRFFAERPEGSVSTLKIQRTQQEDSAVYLCASSLGLPSGGTRSSYEQYFGPGTRLTVT.

The genes are TRBV29-1 and TRBJ2-3; 8 nucleotides match TRBD2. Germline CDR1 is SQVTM and CDR2 is ANQGSEA. The CDR3 sequence is 14 residues long. After removal of 7 bases from V and 1 base from J, the junction contained 7 bases not matched to a gene. This chain's CDR3 is CSAGGGPGTDTQYF. The DNA of the CDR3 is TGCAGCGCCGGCGGGGGGCCGGGCACAGATACGCAGTATTTT.

As concerns this clonotype: A much larger clone lies one base from this, so it may be a read error. The J gene is TRBJ2-1, the V gene TRBV6-2 or TRBV6-3, with D possibly being TRBD1 or TRBD2 (6 bases each). This CDR3 is built from 16 residues. Looked up from germline, CDR1 is MNHEY and CDR2 is SVGEGT. The V gene lost 6 bases and the J gene lost 5 bases, with 20 bases spanning the gap. CDR3 protein: CASSPRVGRDNNEQFF. CDR3 in DNA: TGTGCCAGCAGCCCTCGGGTCGGGCGGGACAACAATGAGCAGTTCTTC.

This clonotype was seen only once. This sequence joins TRBV14 and TRBJ2-3; possible D gene TRBD1, 5 bases. This CDR3 is built from 13 residues. CDR1 and CDR2 (germline): SGHDN, FVKESK. The ends were cut back, 3 bases at V and 3 bases at J, with 7 bases in the middle. CDR3 nucleotide sequence: TGTGCCAGCAGCCAGGGGCAGACAGATACGCAGTATTTT. Encoded protein: CASSQGQTDTQYF.

This clonotype was observed a handful of times. The chain recombines TRBV20-1 with TRBJ2-1, with 9 nucleotides matching TRBD2. Trimming cost V 1 base and J 8 bases; bases outside gene matches: 15. Germline V gene sequence: CDR1 DFQATT, CDR2 SNEGSKA (reference sequence). The CDR3 consists of 17 residues. As DNA, the CDR3 is TGCAGTGCTAGAGGGATGAGGGGTAGCGGGAGTTTTGATGAGCAGTTCTTC. This translates into CSARGMRGSGSFDEQFF.

This clonotype was picked up a small number of times. The rearrangement joins TRBV2 to TRBJ2-7; D might be TRBD1 or TRBD2, each matching 6 bases. The length of the CDR3 is 14 residues. In germline, CDR1 is SNHLY, CDR2 FYNNEI. The ends were cut back, 1 base at V and 7 bases at J, with 14 bases in the middle. CDR3 sequence: CASSEGGAVGEQYF. DNA of the CDR3: TGTGCCAGCAGTGAAGGGGGGGCAGTCGGAGAGCAGTACTTC.

As for this clonotype: A single base separates this from a much larger clone, so it may be a read error. The chain couples TRBV24-1 to TRBJ2-6; the match to TRBD1 covers 8 bases. CDR1 is KGHDR, CDR2 SFDVKD, per germline. The CDR3 runs to 17 residues. V lost 5 bases to trimming and J lost 0 bases; unmatched junction nucleotides: 5. Here the CDR3 reads CATSGQGSCSGANVLTF. CDR3 bases: TGTGCCACCAGTGGACAGGGGTCCTGCTCTGGGGCCAACGTCCTGACTTTC.

This clonotype has more than one count but fewer than ten. The rearrangement uses TRBV24-1 and TRBJ2-7; maybe TRBD1 (5 bases). The CDR3 contains 13 residues. V was cut by 3 bases and J by 3 bases, with 8 bases left in between. Germline values: CDR1 KGHDR, CDR2 SFDVKD. This CDR3 reads CATSDRQYYEQYF. The CDR3 DNA reads TGTGCCACCAGTGATCGACAGTACTACGAGCAGTACTTC.

The J gene is TRBJ2-7, the V gene TRBV12-3 or TRBV12-4, with 12 bases lining up with TRBD2. J lost 4 bases, V lost 8 bases, and 6 bases had no gene match. CDR3 length: 14 amino acids. The CDR3 DNA reads as TGTGCCAGCGGTGGACTAGCGGGACCGTACGAGCAGTACTTC. The encoded protein is CASGGLAGPYEQYF.

Notes on this clonotype: A junction end diverges from the germline sequence, so it may reflect a read error. The rearrangement links TRBV5-5 to TRBJ2-7; 7 bases align to TRBD1. There are 14 residues in the CDR3. The V gene's germline CDR1 is SGHKS and CDR2 YYEKEE (reference sequence). Here the CDR3 reads CVSSVRDRTYEQYF. In DNA form, the CDR3 reads TGTGTCAGCAGCGTCCGGGACAGAACCTACGAGCAGTACTTC.

The genes are TRBV29-1 and TRBJ2-1; 11 bases map to TRBD2. The V gene's germline CDR1 is SQVTM and CDR2 ANQGSEA. This CDR3 has 11 amino acids. Trimming at V came to 7 bases and at J to 8 bases, leaving 1 base not matched to a gene. In DNA, the CDR3 is TGCAGCGCGGGACTAGCGGATGAGCAGTTCTTC. Its protein is CSAGLADEQFF.

This clonotype was seen a few times. The gene calls are TRBV7-2 and TRBJ2-3, with D tentatively TRBD2 (5 bases). V was clipped by 5 bases and J by 0 bases, with 12 bases between them. This CDR3 is 15 amino acids long. The V gene's germline CDR1 is SGHTA and CDR2 FQGNSA. This CDR3 is CASSPRGISTDTQYF. CDR3 DNA: TGTGCCAGCAGCCCCCGAGGGATTAGCACAGATACGCAGTATTTT.

This clonotype was observed at least ten times. V gene TRBV6-8 combines with J gene TRBJ2-3; D is unclear. V lost 7 bases and J 1 base, leaving 21 bases between the germline ends. CDR3 length: 17 amino acids. Germline V gene sequence: CDR1 MNHGY, CDR2 SAAAGT. CDR3 coding DNA: TGTGCCAGCAACTTACTCCCCAGAAATAGACGCACAGATACGCAGTATTTT. Translating it yields CASNLLPRNRRTDTQYF.

This clonotype was seen ten or more times. The V gene is TRBV12-3 or TRBV12-4, the J gene TRBJ2-7; D not certain. V was cut by 3 bases and J by 2 bases, with 8 bases left in between. The CDR3 consists of 13 residues. CDR3 nucleotides: TGTGCCAGCAGTTTCCAGTCCACCTACGAGCAGTACTTC. This gives the protein CASSFQSTYEQYF.

The J gene is TRBJ2-7, the V gene TRBV6-1; D remains unclear. Trimming removed 6 bases at V and 5 bases at J, with 17 bases between. CDR3 length equals 14 residues. CDR1 is MNHNS and CDR2 is SASEGT in the germline V gene. CDR3 residues: CASRPGPAANEQYF. Here the CDR3 DNA reads TGTGCCAGCAGGCCCGGCCCTGCAGCCAACGAGCAGTACTTC.

The chain combines TRBV29-1 with TRBJ2-3, with TRBD2 matching over 7 bases. Germline-derived CDR1 and CDR2 are SQVTM and ANQGSEA. V shed 6 bases and J 6 bases; nucleotides not matched to a gene: 9. The CDR3 length is 13 residues. The CDR3 region is CSVEPRRGDTQYF. The CDR3 DNA sequence: TGCAGCGTAGAGCCGAGGCGGGGGGATACGCAGTATTTT.

This clonotype was seen at least ten times. The chain combines TRBV21-1 with TRBJ2-5; the D call TRBD1 from the table was never checked on the DNA. TRBV21-1 is tagged as a pseudogene. The CDR3 covers 14 residues. CDR3 amino acids: CASSKRGREETQYF. CDR3 sequence (DNA): TGTGCCAGCAGCAAACGGGGCAGGGAAGAGACCCAGTACTTC.

This clonotype was seen a few times. This chain uses TRBV7-2 with TRBJ1-1; TRBD1 matches 8 bases. Trimming at V came to 3 bases and at J to 1 base, leaving 4 bases not matched to a gene. This CDR3 has 15 amino acids. Germline V CDR1 and CDR2: SGHTA, FQGNSA. The CDR3 sequence is CASSFHGTGNTEAFF. CDR3 DNA: TGTGCCAGCAGCTTTCACGGGACAGGGAACACTGAAGCTTTCTTT.

This clonotype has a handful of counts. The rearrangement links TRBV19 to TRBJ2-3; TRBD1 might be the D (6 bases). Trimming removed 6 bases at V and 6 bases at J, with 13 bases between. CDR3 size: 13 residues. Germline V gene sequence: CDR1 LNHDA, CDR2 SQIVND (reference sequence). CDR3 region: CASSDRTVDTQYF. The CDR3 DNA reads TGTGCCAGTAGCGACAGGACCGTTGATACGCAGTATTTT.

This chain links TRBV20-1 with TRBJ2-1; D perhaps matches TRBD2 (5 bases). Germline CDR1 reads DFQATT; CDR2 reads SNEGSKA (reference sequence). V was shortened by 0 bases and J by 8 bases, with 20 bases between the two germline ends. There are 16 residues in the CDR3. The CDR3 sequence is CSARDFFSEAYDEQFF. In DNA, the CDR3 is TGCAGTGCTAGAGACTTTTTTAGCGAGGCTTACGATGAGCAGTTCTTC.

This clonotype was detected only a few times. The chain uses TRBV29-1 and TRBJ1-2; no definite D call. Germline loops: CDR1 SQVTM, CDR2 ANQGSEA. V was shortened by 0 bases and J by 5 bases, with 19 bases between the two germline ends. CDR3 length equals 16 residues. CDR3 sequence: CSVEDRSGATSYGYTF. In DNA form, the CDR3 reads TGCAGCGTTGAAGATAGGTCGGGCGCGACCTCGTATGGCTACACCTTC.

The chain couples TRBV5-1 to TRBJ2-2; no firm D call. V gave up 4 bases and J gave up 6 bases, with 16 bases separating them. CDR3 length equals 15 residues. CDR1 SGHRS and CDR2 YFSETQ come from the germline V gene. This chain's CDR3 is CASSAISIAPGELFF. CDR3 bases: TGCGCCAGCAGCGCGATTTCGATTGCCCCCGGGGAGCTGTTTTTT. Full variable domain (outside the CDR3, taken from reference TRBV5-1 and TRBJ2-2): KAGVTQTPRYLIKTRGQQVTLSCSPISGHRSVSWYQQTPGQGLQFLFEYFSETQRNKGNFPGRFSGRQFSNSRSEMNVSTLELGDSALYLCASSAISIAPGELFFGEGSRLTVL.

V usage is TRBV9 and J usage is TRBJ2-5; D may be TRBD2 (5 bases). The CDR3 spans 13 residues. CDR1 and CDR2 (germline): SGDLS, YYNGEE. Trimming shortened V by 4 bases and J by 5 bases, and 12 bases separated the two germline ends. The CDR3 reads CASSYGSLETQYF. The CDR3 nucleotides are TGTGCCAGCAGCTATGGGAGTTTGGAGACCCAGTACTTC.

This sequence joins TRBV12-5 and TRBJ2-1; D is perhaps TRBD2 (6 bases). The CDR3 sequence is 19 residues long. Germline lookup yields CDR1 LGHNT and CDR2 FRNRAP. V was trimmed by 0 bases and J by 0 bases, leaving 18 bases between them. CDR3 protein: CASGLVIDGAGFSYNEQFF. CDR3 bases: TGTGCTAGTGGTTTGGTAATAGATGGGGCGGGGTTCTCCTACAATGAGCAGTTCTTC.

The V gene is TRBV29-1, the J gene TRBJ2-1, with 10 bases that match TRBD1. This CDR3 spans 16 amino acids. J lost 6 bases, V lost 7 bases, and 15 bases had no gene match. In germline, CDR1 is SQVTM, CDR2 ANQGSEA. For the CDR3, the DNA is TGCAGCGCCGTGACAGGGGGCCGCGGGAGAGCCAATGAGCAGTTCTTC. Protein sequence: CSAVTGGRGRANEQFF.

This clonotype was recorded a few times. V usage is TRBV7-3 and J usage is TRBJ2-3; D is unclear. Trimming took 1 base from V and 6 from J, leaving 11 bases between them. From germline, CDR1 is SGHTA and CDR2 FQGTGA. The CDR3 is 14 residues long. CDR3 sequence: CASSLKNDGDTQYF. CDR3 nucleotide sequence: TGTGCCAGCAGCTTAAAAAATGATGGGGATACGCAGTATTTT.

The chain is built from TRBV18 and TRBJ1-4; D ambiguous. Germline lookup yields CDR1 KGHSH and CDR2 LQKENI. This CDR3 region has 14 residues. V lost 6 bases and J lost 6, with 14 bases in between. Here the CDR3 DNA reads TGTGCCAGCTCGAAATTACGGGCAGATGAAAAACTGTTTTTT. It encodes CASSKLRADEKLFF.

CDR3 sequence (DNA): TGCAGTGCTAATCGGCCGGGGGACTACGACGGCTACACCTTC. The encoded protein is CSANRPGDYDGYTF. The chain is built from TRBV20-1 and TRBJ1-2, with D perhaps matching TRBD1 (5 bases). Between the trimmed V and J ends, which lost 4 bases and 8 bases, there was a span of 20 bases. Germline CDR1 reads DFQATT; CDR2 reads SNEGSKA (reference sequence). The CDR3 loop spans 14 amino acids.

In the case of this clonotype: A single base separates this from a much larger clone, so it may be a read error. The CDR3 DNA is TGTGCCAGCAGCCAACATCTAGTGGTCAAAAACATTCAGTACTTC. This sequence encodes CASSQHLVVKNIQYF. This chain uses TRBV4-2 with TRBJ2-4; D is ambiguous. The CDR3 runs to 15 residues. CDR1 is LGHNA, CDR2 YNFKEQ, per germline. V was clipped by 2 bases and J by 3 bases, with 11 bases between them.